This T cell receptor beta chain was sequenced in a study of post-analysis software for immune sequencing data. Looking at the study overall: As for disease course, relapsing-remitting, secondary progressive and progressive-relapsing multiple sclerosis were all included. General observations from the study: There were five TRBV segments more frequent in patients than controls, and TRBV5-6, TRBV5-1 and TRBV20-1 were among them. Analysis by F measure revealed that same-batch samples clustered strongly together.

Each TCR beta cDNA library carried unique molecular identifiers. TCRdb re-called the PCR reads with MiXCR, one entry per CDR3 protein. The sample has approximately 770,000 distinct CDR3 sequences, roughly 50% seen once. Germline V CDR1 and CDR2: DFQATT, SNEGSKA (reference sequence). Trimming left V 3 bases short and J 2 bases short, with 23 bases between. This CDR3 comprises 18 residues. As regards this clonotype: Antigen unknown.

The chain uses TRBV20-1 and TRBJ2-1; D tentatively reads TRBD1 or TRBD2 (6 bases each). Sequenced sample: blood. This receptor was identified in a girl aged 5-17 years with multiple sclerosis. CDR3 sequence: CSASGGGTYRLPYNEQFF. The DNA for the CDR3 is TGCAGTGCTAGCGGGGGCGGGACTTACAGGCTCCCCTACAATGAGCAGTTCTTC.